The rows below give T cell receptor beta chains drawn from one sample of a study of human T cells and chemical hapten exposure. TCRdb used MiXCR to reprocess the RACE reads, holding one entry per CDR3 protein. Here the sample spans about 140,000 distinct CDR3 sequences, roughly 10% being singletons. The material sequenced was whole blood, taken in connection with sensitization to the hapten diphenylcyclopropenone (DPC). These receptors were collected from a woman aged 45 to 65 with alopecia areata. Some clones in this sample may be carry-over from other donors' samples. CDR3s include the opening cysteine and the closing phenylalanine or tryptophan. A D gene is named only where the DNA matches it firmly. Only some rows state a clone size, as once, few, many or a class for expanded clones.

abundance	d_gene	v_gene	j_gene	CDR3nt	CDR3aa
few	NA	TRBV7-6	TRBJ2-3	TGTGCCAGCAGCTTAGGAGGAAAGGTAGCGCAGTATTTT	CASSLGGKVAQYF
NA	TRBD2	TRBV7-6	TRBJ2-1	TGTGCCAGCAGCCTCCCTAGCGGGAGTGGTGAGCAGTTCTTC	CASSLPSGSGEQFF
NA	NA	TRBV20-1	TRBJ1-5	TGCAGTGCTAGAATTAGTCGGGGGGATAATCAGCCCCAGCATTTT	CSARISRGDNQPQHF
many	NA	TRBV14	TRBJ1-2	TGTGCCAGCAGCCCCGGGAGAATAGCTAACTATGGCTACACCTTC	CASSPGRIANYGYTF
few	NA	TRBV12-3/TRBV12-4	TRBJ2-6	TGTGCCAGCACCCCTAGGGCAGGGCCCTTTTCCCCTGGGGCCAACGTCCTGACTTTC	CASTPRAGPFSPGANVLTF
once	TRBD2	TRBV14	TRBJ2-3	TGTGCCAGCAGCCGAACTAGCGGGAGAAGCACAGATACGCAGTATTTT	CASSRTSGRSTDTQYF
many	NA	TRBV28	TRBJ1-1	TGTGCCAGCAGCCCCATTGGCCCCAACACTGAAGCTTTCTTT	CASSPIGPNTEAFF
few	TRBD1	TRBV2	TRBJ1-3	TGTGCCAGCAGGTCGGGGACAGGGAATTCGGCCATATATTTT	CASRSGTGNSAIYF
many	NA	TRBV5-6	TRBJ2-5	TGTGCCAGCAGCTTGGCCCGGCCCCCCGAGACCCAGTACTTC	CASSLARPPETQYF
NA	NA	TRBV3-1	TRBJ2-7	TGTGCCAGCAGCCAACCGGGACCGTACGAGCAGTACTTC	CASSQPGPYEQYF
many	TRBD1	TRBV29-1	TRBJ2-5	TGCAGCGTTGCCCGGACAGGGAAGAGCGAGACCCAGTACTTC	CSVARTGKSETQYF
many	TRBD1	TRBV10-3	TRBJ2-2	TGTGCCATCTCCTCCGGGACAGGGACCCGCCGGGAGCTGTTTTTT	CAISSGTGTRRELFF
NA	NA	TRBV28	TRBJ1-2	TGTGCCAGCAGTGCACCGGTTAACTATGGCTACACCTTC	CASSAPVNYGYTF
many	NA	TRBV7-9	TRBJ1-1	TGTGCCAGCAGCCTAGCGGGGGGTAGACCCGAAGCTTTCTTT	CASSLAGGRPEAFF
many	TRBD1	TRBV6-2/TRBV6-3	TRBJ2-4	TGTGCCAGCAGTTACACCCTCGGACAGGGTGAATCCAAAAACATTCAGTACTTC	CASSYTLGQGESKNIQYF
few	TRBD1	TRBV28	TRBJ2-2	TGTGCCAGCAGTGGACCGGGACAGGGTGGTGGCGGGGAGCTGTTTTTT	CASSGPGQGGGGELFF
NA	TRBD1	TRBV19	TRBJ1-5	TGTGCCAGTACACAGGGGGCAGTTGTGGGACAGCCCCAGCATTTT	CASTQGAVVGQPQHF
NA	NA	TRBV4-3	TRBJ2-2	TGCGCCAGCAGCCCACATCCAGGGGCCGACACCGGGGAGCTGTTTTTT	CASSPHPGADTGELFF
NA	NA	TRBV9	TRBJ2-7	TGTGCCAGCAGCGCCCACTCAAACCTACCCTACGAGCAGTACTTC	CASSAHSNLPYEQYF
NA	NA	TRBV6-5	TRBJ2-2	TGTGCCAGCAGTTACACGAGGACCACCGGGGAGCTGTTTTTT	CASSYTRTTGELFF
medium-sized	TRBD1	TRBV5-1	TRBJ1-3	TGCGCCAGCAGCTCCCAGGGGGACTCTGGAAACACCATATATTTT	CASSSQGDSGNTIYF
NA	TRBD2	TRBV7-2	TRBJ2-5	TGTGCCAGCAGCTCTAGCGGGAGGGCTGAGACCCAGTACTTC	CASSSSGRAETQYF